This is a list of T cell receptor beta chains from one sample in a study of T-cell memory formation after mild COVID-19. A single record per CDR3 protein comes from TCRdb applying MiXCR to the 5' RACE reads. The data show 92,000 or so distinct CDR3 sequences, roughly 16% seen once. The sequencing input was PBMCs or a T cell subset sorted from them (not recorded which). The receptors come from a man between 18 and 29 years old who had mild COVID-19 (a few samples of this study predate the infection). Cell type and time point are not known. Each CDR3 is given without its conserved first and last residue.

TRBJ2-3	TRBV4-3	ASSQDQSPRSDTQY
TRBJ1-1	TRBV7-3	ASRNGQGPAF
TRBJ2-4	TRBV5-1	ASSYLGGGASDIQY
TRBJ2-5	TRBV4-1	ASSRARALAGETQY
TRBJ2-5	TRBV4-2	ASSARGAGGKTQY
TRBJ2-2	TRBV28	ASSLGWTGPNTGELF
TRBJ2-1	TRBV7-6	ASSLEAGTLSSYNEQF
TRBJ2-5	TRBV11-2	ASSLYLAAQETQY
TRBJ2-7	TRBV5-1	ASSLDPAFSYEQY
TRBJ2-7	TRBV29-1	SVRGGPSYEQY
TRBJ2-5	TRBV11-2	ASSTGQGAFETQY
TRBJ2-4	TRBV6-6	ASSLLPGGKNIQY
TRBJ1-5	TRBV27	ASSPWKRTSPSNQPQH
TRBJ1-1	TRBV7-2	ASSQGRLGPTEAF
TRBJ2-2	TRBV9	ASSSVGGVGELF
TRBJ1-1	TRBV7-9	ASSDPNRRTEAF
TRBJ2-1	TRBV15	ATSGRPNNEQF
TRBJ2-3	TRBV19	ASSGTVPDTQY
TRBJ2-3	TRBV9	ASSVGVAGTDTQY
TRBJ2-3	TRBV24-1	ATSDSRWLLGDTQY
TRBJ2-1	TRBV9	ASSPSTSNEQF
TRBJ1-2	TRBV7-2	ASSINPGQGVPGYT
TRBJ1-2	TRBV5-1	ASSPLGTGNKDGYT
TRBJ2-5	TRBV7-2	ASTRPAGNQETQY
TRBJ2-7	TRBV12-3/TRBV12-4	ASRGTGYGEQY
TRBJ2-3	TRBV5-1	ASSYRTGQIVGTDTQY
TRBJ1-1	TRBV20-1	SAGALGVGTEAF